This T cell receptor beta chain is from a study of blood T cell repertoires in COVID-19. Study-wide background: Spain, Italy and the United States supplied samples that represented acute and convalescent COVID-19.

The V and J ends lost 1 base and 5 bases respectively, with 6 bases between them. Germline V gene sequence: CDR1 SEHNR, CDR2 FQNEAQ (reference sequence). The CDR3 loop spans 13 amino acids. Per the study methods: Estimation of nucleated cell counts was performed using reference gene primer amplification. TCRdb's table, derived via immunoSEQ multiplex PCR, lists solely in-frame clones and lacks some. V and J calls and clone size follow that table, whereas D and trimming were derived from the DNA. The table shows some 370,000 clones, with more than 75% occurring only once. One Seattle source followed patients from active infection through their disease course.

The clonotype was recovered from a woman aged 25 to 39 with COVID-19, enrolled during active disease. The chain joins TRBV7-9 to TRBJ1-5; TRBD1 is a possible D gene (5 bases). The specimen was peripheral blood. The CDR3: CASSLGRDQPQHF. CDR3 DNA sequence: TGTGCCAGCAGCTTAGGCAGGGATCAGCCCCAGCATTTT.